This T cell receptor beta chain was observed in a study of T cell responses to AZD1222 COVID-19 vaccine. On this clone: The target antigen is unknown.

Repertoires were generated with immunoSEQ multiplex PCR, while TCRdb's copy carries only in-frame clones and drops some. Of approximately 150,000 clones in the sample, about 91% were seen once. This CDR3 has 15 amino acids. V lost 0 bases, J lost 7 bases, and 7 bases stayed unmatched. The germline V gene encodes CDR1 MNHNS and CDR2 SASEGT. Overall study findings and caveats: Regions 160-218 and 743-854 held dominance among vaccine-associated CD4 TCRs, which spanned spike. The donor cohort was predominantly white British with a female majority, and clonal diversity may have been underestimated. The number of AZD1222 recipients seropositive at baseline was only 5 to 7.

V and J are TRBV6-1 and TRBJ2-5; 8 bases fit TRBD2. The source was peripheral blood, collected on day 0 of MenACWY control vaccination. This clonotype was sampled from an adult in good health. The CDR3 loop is CASSEARSGSATQYF. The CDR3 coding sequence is TGTGCCAGCAGTGAAGCAAGGAGCGGGAGTGCGACCCAGTACTTC.